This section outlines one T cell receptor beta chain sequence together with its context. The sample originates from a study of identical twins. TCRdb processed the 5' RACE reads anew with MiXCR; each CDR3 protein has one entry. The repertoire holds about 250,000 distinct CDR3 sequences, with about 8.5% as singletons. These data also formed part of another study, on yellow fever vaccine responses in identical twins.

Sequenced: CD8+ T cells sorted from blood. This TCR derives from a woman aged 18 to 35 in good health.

The CDR3 is CATSDLQQNTGELFF. CDR3 DNA: TGTGCCACCAGTGATTTGCAACAAAACACCGGGGAGCTGTTTTTT. The rearrangement links TRBV24-1 to TRBJ2-2; D is unclear. V was shortened by 0 bases and J by 2 bases, with 6 bases between the two germline ends. Germline V gene data show CDR1 as KGHDR and CDR2 as SFDVKD. The CDR3 is made up of 15 amino acids.